One and the same sample provided the 13 T cell receptor beta chains below, sequenced in a study of OX40 agonist ivuxolimab in advanced cancers. The assay was immunoSEQ multiplex PCR, and TCRdb's table has in-frame clones only and misses some. The sample yields 70,000 or so clones, approximately 91% seen once. The sample was CD4+ or CD8+ T cells sorted from blood, taken in a trial of the OX40 agonist ivuxolimab. These receptors were taken from an adult with an advanced solid tumor such as melanoma, head and neck, liver or kidney cancer.

The chain has TRBV28 and TRBJ2-7; D not resolved. The germline V gene encodes CDR1 MDHEN and CDR2 SYDVKM. This CDR3 spans 14 amino acids. The ends were cut back, 2 bases at V and 4 bases at J, with 12 bases in the middle. CDR3 coding DNA: TGTGCCAGCAGTTTACGGAGCCAGAGATACGAGCAGTACTTC. It yields the protein CASSLRSQRYEQYF.

CDR3 amino acids: CASRGLAGGHEQFF. Here the CDR3 DNA reads TGTGCCAGCAGGGGACTAGCGGGAGGTCATGAGCAGTTCTTC. The chain combines TRBV6-5 with TRBJ2-1, with 15 nucleotides matching TRBD2. The V and J ends lost 6 bases and 8 bases, in that order; junction bases with no gene match: 2. Germline CDR1 reads MNHEY; CDR2 reads SVGAGI. The CDR3 totals 14 residues.

V and J are TRBV7-9 and TRBJ1-4; no clear D. The CDR3 runs 17 residues. Germline CDR1 and CDR2: SEHNR and FQNEAQ (reference sequence). The V gene lost 5 bases and the J gene lost 2 bases, with 18 bases spanning the gap. The CDR3 loop is CASSPSMGLGTNEKLFF. The CDR3 coding sequence is TGTGCCAGCAGCCCCTCGATGGGTTTGGGGACTAATGAAAAACTGTTTTTT.

The chain combines TRBV28 with TRBJ1-5, with 8 bases that match TRBD1. After removal of 0 bases from V and 2 bases from J, the junction contained 6 bases not matched to a gene. The CDR3 contains 17 residues. CDR1 is MDHEN, CDR2 SYDVKM, per germline. CDR3: CASSLWSGGGGNQPQHF. The CDR3 DNA reads TGTGCCAGCAGTTTATGGTCAGGGGGCGGCGGCAATCAGCCCCAGCATTTT. The full variable domain, rest sourced from reference TRBV28 and TRBJ1-5, is DVKVTQSSRYLVKRTGEKVFLECVQDMDHENMFWYRQDPGLGLRLIYFSYDVKMKEKGDIPEGYSVSREKKERFSLILESASTNQTSMYLCASSLWSGGGGNQPQHFGDGTRLSIL.

V and J are TRBV11-3 and TRBJ2-1; the D gene is possibly TRBD1 (6 bases). The V gene's germline CDR1 is SGHNT and CDR2 YENEEA. CDR3 length: 15 amino acids. V lost 1 base and J 3 bases, leaving 10 bases between the germline ends. CDR3 sequence reads: CASSLVSRGYNEQFF. In DNA, the CDR3 is TGTGCCAGCAGCTTAGTGTCCAGGGGCTACAATGAGCAGTTCTTC.

The chain employs TRBV7-3 and TRBJ2-1, with D uncertain. There are 13 residues in the CDR3. Germline V gives CDR1 SGHTA, CDR2 FQGTGA. V was shortened by 0 bases and J by 7 bases, with 7 bases between the two germline ends. The CDR3 spells CASSLTPLNEQFF. In DNA, the CDR3 is TGTGCCAGCAGCTTAACTCCCTTGAATGAGCAGTTCTTC.

The chain has TRBV14 and TRBJ1-1, with D possibly matching TRBD1 (5 bases). The CDR3 length is 15 residues. CDR1 and CDR2 from the germline V gene are SGHDN and FVKESK. With 0 bases removed from V and 1 base from J, the gap between germline ends came to 9 bases. The CDR3 region is CASSQDWGTNTEAFF. For the CDR3, the DNA is TGTGCCAGCAGCCAAGATTGGGGGACGAACACTGAAGCTTTCTTT.

The chain employs TRBV13 and TRBJ2-3; tentatively, D is TRBD2 (6 bases). Germline assignment: CDR1 PRHDT and CDR2 FYEKMQ (reference sequence). The V end was cut by 4 bases, the J end by 0 bases, with 8 bases between. There are 14 residues in the CDR3. The DNA of the CDR3 is TGTGCCAGCAGCTCCGGGGGTAGCACAGATACGCAGTATTTT. It translates to CASSSGGSTDTQYF.

The chain couples TRBV7-6 to TRBJ2-3; TRBD2 matches at 8 bases. Germline CDR1 SGHVS, CDR2 FNYEAQ. CDR3 length: 16 amino acids. Trimming at V came to 5 bases and at J to 3 bases, leaving 10 bases not matched to a gene. CDR3 bases: TGTGCCAGCAGCGACAGTAGGCGGGAGGTTACAGATACGCAGTATTTT. This codes for CASSDSRREVTDTQYF.

The chain has TRBV27 and TRBJ1-2; 7 nucleotides line up with TRBD1. CDR1 and CDR2 (germline): MNHEY, SMNVEV (reference sequence). The CDR3 has 14 residues. J lost 4 bases, V lost 3 bases, and 5 bases had no gene match. CDR3 in amino acids: CASSFRAGGYGYTF. DNA of the CDR3: TGTGCCAGCAGTTTTAGAGCAGGGGGCTATGGCTACACCTTC.

The chain joins TRBV28 to TRBJ1-1, with 8 bases fitting TRBD1. Germline CDR1 MDHEN, CDR2 SYDVKM. Unmatched junction bases numbered 17, after V lost 8 bases and J lost 3 bases. The CDR3 is 17 amino acids. The CDR3 DNA sequence: TGTGCCAGCGGAACATACGACAGGGGAATTTTTGACACTGAAGCTTTCTTT. Protein: CASGTYDRGIFDTEAFF.

This chain connects TRBV11-3 to TRBJ2-7; TRBD2 matches 10 bases. The CDR3 is 18 residues long. J gave up 0 bases and V 1 base, and 9 bases lay outside the gene matches. Germline values: CDR1 SGHNT, CDR2 YENEEA. In DNA, the CDR3 is TGTGCCAGCAGCTTAGGAACTAGCGGGATCGCATTCTCCTACGAGCAGTACTTC. Amino acids: CASSLGTSGIAFSYEQYF.

This clone has just a few counts. The chain is built from TRBV16 and TRBJ1-5; D is undetermined. Germline V gives CDR1 KGHSY, CDR2 FQNENV. This CDR3 contains 13 residues. Trimming cost V 6 bases and J 2 bases, with 8 bases left between them. CDR3 sequence reads: CASRAGGNQPQHF. In DNA form, the CDR3 reads TGTGCCAGCAGGGCCGGTGGCAATCAGCCCCAGCATTTT.